The TCR beta chain under discussion was sequenced for a study of PD-1 blockade in mismatch repair-deficient tumors. Whole-study findings and limits: Tumor-resident clones, often absent from pretreatment blood, expanded after pembrolizumab and then contracted.

Remarks on this clone: Its matching antigen is unknown.

The V gene lost 4 bases and the J gene lost 1 base, with 11 bases spanning the gap. CDR1 and CDR2 from the germline V gene are SGHRS and YFSETQ. The CDR3 contains 15 residues. The TCR-sequenced patients were a few responders to pembrolizumab. Here immunoSEQ multiplex PCR was the method, and the copy in TCRdb shows in-frame clones only, minus some. The sample records tens of thousands of clones, over 70% being singletons. The sample in question was peripheral blood, obtained 12 weeks after starting pembrolizumab. The V call is TRBV5-1, the J call TRBJ2-2; weak D call: TRBD1 (6 bases). This sequence originates from an adult with mismatch repair-deficient cancer. CDR3 in amino acids: CASSVLGQNTGELFF. The CDR3 coding sequence is TGCGCCAGCAGCGTCCTGGGACAGAACACCGGGGAGCTGTTTTTT.